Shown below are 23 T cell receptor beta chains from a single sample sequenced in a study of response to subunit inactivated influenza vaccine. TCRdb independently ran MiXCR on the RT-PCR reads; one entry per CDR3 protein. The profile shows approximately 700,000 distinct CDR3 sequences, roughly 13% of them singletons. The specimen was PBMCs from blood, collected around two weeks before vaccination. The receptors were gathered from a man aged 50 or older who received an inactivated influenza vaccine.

CDR3 in amino acids: CASSHGWGSYEQYF. CDR3 DNA sequence: TGTGCCAGCAGCCACGGGTGGGGGTCCTACGAGCAGTACTTC. V is TRBV5-4 and J is TRBJ2-7; perhaps D is TRBD1 or TRBD2 (5 bases each). Germline CDR1 SGHNT, CDR2 YYREEE (reference sequence). The length of the CDR3 is 14 residues. V was trimmed by 4 bases and J by 1 base, leaving 12 bases between them. The variable domain in full, completed from reference TRBV5-4 and TRBJ2-7, reads ETGVTQSPTHLIKTRGQQVTLRCSSQSGHNTVSWYQQALGQGPQFIFQYYREEENGRGNFPPRFSGLQFPNYSSELNVNALELDDSALYLCASSHGWGSYEQYFGPGTRLTVT.

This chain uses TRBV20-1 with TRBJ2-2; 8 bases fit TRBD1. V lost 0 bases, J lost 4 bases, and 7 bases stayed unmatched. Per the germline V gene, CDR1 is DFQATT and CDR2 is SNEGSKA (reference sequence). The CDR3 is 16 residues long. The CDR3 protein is CSARDRQGRLTGELFF. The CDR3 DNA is TGCAGTGCTAGAGACCGACAGGGGAGGCTCACCGGGGAGCTGTTTTTT.

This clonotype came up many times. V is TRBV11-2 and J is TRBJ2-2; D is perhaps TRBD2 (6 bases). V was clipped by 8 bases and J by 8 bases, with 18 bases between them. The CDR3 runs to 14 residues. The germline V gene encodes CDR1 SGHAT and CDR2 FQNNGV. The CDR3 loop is CASRLGHPTGELFF. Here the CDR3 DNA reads TGTGCCAGCCGACTAGGACACCCGACGGGGGAGCTGTTTTTT.

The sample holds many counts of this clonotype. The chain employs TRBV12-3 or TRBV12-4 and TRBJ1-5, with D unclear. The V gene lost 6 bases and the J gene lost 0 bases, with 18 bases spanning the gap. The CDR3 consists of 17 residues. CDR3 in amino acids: CASSRAFADYSNQPQHF. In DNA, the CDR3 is TGTGCCAGCAGCCGGGCGTTTGCAGATTATAGCAATCAGCCCCAGCATTTT.

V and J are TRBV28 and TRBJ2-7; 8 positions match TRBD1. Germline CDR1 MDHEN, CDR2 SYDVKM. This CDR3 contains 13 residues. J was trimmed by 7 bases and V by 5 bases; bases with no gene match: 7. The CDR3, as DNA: TGTGCCAGCAGTCCCCCGGGACAGGAGGAGCAGTACTTC. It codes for CASSPPGQEEQYF.

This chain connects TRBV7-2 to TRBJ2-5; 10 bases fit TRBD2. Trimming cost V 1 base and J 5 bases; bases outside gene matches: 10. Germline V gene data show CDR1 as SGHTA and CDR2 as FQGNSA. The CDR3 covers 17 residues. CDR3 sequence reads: CASSLVKERGGRETQYF. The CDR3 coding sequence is TGTGCCAGCAGCTTAGTTAAGGAGCGGGGGGGCCGGGAGACCCAGTACTTC.

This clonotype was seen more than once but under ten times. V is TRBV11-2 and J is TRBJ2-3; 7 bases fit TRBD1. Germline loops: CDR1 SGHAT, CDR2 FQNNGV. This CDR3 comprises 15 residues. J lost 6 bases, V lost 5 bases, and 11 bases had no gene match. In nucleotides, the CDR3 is TGTGCCAGCAGCCTACGACAGGGTCGGGTGGATACGCAGTATTTT. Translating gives CASSLRQGRVDTQYF.

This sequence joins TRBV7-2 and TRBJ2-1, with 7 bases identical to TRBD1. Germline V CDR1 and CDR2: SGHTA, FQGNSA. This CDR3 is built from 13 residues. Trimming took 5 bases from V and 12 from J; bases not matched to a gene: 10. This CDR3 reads CASSTRGSGRQFF. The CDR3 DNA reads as TGTGCCAGCAGCACCAGGGGGAGTGGGCGGCAGTTCTTC.

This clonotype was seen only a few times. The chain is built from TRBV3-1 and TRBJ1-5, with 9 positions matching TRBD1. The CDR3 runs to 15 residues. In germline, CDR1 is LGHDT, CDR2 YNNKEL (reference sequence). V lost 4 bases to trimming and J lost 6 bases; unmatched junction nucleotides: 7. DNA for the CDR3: TGTGCCAGCAGCCTAACGGGACAGGGTGGTCAGCCCCAGCATTTT. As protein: CASSLTGQGGQPQHF. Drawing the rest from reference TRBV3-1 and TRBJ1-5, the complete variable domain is DTAVSQTPKYLVTQMGNDKSIKCEQNLGHDTMYWYKQDSKKFLKIMFSYNNKELIINETVPNRFSPKSPDKAHLNLHINSLELGDSAVYFCASSLTGQGGQPQHFGDGTRLSIL.

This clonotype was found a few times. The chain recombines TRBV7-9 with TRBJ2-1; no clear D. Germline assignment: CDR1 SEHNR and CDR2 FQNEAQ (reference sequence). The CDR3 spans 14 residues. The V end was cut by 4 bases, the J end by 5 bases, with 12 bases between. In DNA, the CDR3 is TGTGCCAGCAGCTCAAAACGAACCCACAATGAGCAGTTCTTC. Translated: CASSSKRTHNEQFF.

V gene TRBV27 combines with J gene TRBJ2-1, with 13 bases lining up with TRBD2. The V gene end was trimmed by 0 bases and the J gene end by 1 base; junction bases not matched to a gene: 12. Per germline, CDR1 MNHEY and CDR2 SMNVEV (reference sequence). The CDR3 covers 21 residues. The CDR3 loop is CASSLSLRLAGGKRSYNEQFF. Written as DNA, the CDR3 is TGTGCCAGCAGTTTATCGTTGAGACTAGCGGGGGGAAAACGTTCCTACAATGAGCAGTTCTTC.

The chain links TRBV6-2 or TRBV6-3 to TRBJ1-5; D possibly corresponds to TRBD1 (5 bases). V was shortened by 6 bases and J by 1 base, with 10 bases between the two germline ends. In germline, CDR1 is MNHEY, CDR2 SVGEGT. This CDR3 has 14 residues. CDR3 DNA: TGTGCCAGCAGAAGCGGACAAAGCAATCAGCCCCAGCATTTT. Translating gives CASRSGQSNQPQHF.

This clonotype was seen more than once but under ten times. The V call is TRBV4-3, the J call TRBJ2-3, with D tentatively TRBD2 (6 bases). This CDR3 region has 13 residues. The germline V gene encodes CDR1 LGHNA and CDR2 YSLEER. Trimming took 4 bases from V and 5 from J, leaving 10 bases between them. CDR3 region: CASSLRRGDTQYF. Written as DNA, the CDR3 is TGCGCCAGCAGCCTCAGGAGGGGAGATACGCAGTATTTT.

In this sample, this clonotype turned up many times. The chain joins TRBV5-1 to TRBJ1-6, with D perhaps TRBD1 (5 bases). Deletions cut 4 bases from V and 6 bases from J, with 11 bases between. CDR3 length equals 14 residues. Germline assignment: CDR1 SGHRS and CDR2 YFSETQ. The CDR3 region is CASSEGGVNSPLHF. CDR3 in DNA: TGCGCCAGCAGCGAGGGAGGGGTTAATTCACCCCTCCACTTT.

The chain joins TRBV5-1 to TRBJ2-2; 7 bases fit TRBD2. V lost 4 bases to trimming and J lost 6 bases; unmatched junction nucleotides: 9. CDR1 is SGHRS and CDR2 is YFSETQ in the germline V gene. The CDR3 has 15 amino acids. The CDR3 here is CASSRTSTAAGELFF. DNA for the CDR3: TGCGCCAGCAGCCGGACTAGTACTGCCGCCGGGGAGCTGTTTTTT.

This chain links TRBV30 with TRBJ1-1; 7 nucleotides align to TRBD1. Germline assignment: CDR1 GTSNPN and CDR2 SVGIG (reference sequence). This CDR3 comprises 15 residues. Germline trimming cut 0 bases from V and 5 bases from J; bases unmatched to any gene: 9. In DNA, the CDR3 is TGTGCCTGGAGTGTACTACGAGGGGGCCAAACTGAAGCTTTCTTT. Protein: CAWSVLRGGQTEAFF. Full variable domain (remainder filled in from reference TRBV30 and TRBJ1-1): SQTIHQWPATLVQPVGSPLSLECTVEGTSNPNLYWYRQAAGRGLQLLFYSVGIGQISSEVPQNLSASRPQDRQFILSSKKLLLSDSGFYLCAWSVLRGGQTEAFFGQGTRLTVV.

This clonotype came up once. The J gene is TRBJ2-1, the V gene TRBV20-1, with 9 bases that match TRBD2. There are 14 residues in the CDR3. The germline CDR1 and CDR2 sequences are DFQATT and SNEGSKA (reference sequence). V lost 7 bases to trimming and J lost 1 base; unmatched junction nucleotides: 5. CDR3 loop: CSGLSGGSYNEQFF. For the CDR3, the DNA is TGCAGTGGGTTGAGCGGGGGGTCCTACAATGAGCAGTTCTTC.

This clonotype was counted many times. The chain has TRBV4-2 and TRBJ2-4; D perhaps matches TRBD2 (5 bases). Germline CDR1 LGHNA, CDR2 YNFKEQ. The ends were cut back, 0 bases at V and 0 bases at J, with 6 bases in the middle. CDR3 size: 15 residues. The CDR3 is CASSQEAGAKNIQYF. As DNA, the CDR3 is TGTGCCAGCAGCCAAGAGGCGGGAGCCAAAAACATTCAGTACTTC.

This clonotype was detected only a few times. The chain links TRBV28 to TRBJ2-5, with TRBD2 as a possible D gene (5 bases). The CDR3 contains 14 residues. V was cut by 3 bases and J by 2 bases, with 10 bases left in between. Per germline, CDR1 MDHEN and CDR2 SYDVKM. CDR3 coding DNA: TGTGCCAGCAGTTTTCCGGGAATACAAGAGACCCAGTACTTC. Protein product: CASSFPGIQETQYF.

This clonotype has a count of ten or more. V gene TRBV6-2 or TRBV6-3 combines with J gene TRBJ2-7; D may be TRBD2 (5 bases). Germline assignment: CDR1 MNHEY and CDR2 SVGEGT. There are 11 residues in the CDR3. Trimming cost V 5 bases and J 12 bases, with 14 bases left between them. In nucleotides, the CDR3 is TGTGCCAGCAGTATCCGGGAAAAGGCGTACTTC. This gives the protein CASSIREKAYF.

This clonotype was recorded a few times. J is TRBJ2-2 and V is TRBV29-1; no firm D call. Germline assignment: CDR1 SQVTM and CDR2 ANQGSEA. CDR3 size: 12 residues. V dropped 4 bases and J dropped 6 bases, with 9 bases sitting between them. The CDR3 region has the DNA TGCAGCGTTGGGTTCTTTCCCGGGGAGCTGTTTTTT. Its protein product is CSVGFFPGELFF.

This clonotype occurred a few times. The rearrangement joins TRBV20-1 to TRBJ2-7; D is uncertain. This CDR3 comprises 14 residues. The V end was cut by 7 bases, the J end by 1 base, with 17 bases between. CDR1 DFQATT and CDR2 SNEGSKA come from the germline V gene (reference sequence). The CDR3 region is CSVSFPVRSYEQYF. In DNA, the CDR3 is TGCAGTGTTAGTTTCCCGGTCAGGTCCTACGAGCAGTACTTC.

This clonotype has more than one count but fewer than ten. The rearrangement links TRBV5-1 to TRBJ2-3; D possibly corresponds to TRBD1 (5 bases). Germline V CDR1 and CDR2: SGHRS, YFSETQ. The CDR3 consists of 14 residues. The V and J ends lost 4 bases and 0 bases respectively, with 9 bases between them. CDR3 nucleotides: TGCGCCAGCAGCCGCAGGGTTAGCACAGATACGCAGTATTTT. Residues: CASSRRVSTDTQYF.